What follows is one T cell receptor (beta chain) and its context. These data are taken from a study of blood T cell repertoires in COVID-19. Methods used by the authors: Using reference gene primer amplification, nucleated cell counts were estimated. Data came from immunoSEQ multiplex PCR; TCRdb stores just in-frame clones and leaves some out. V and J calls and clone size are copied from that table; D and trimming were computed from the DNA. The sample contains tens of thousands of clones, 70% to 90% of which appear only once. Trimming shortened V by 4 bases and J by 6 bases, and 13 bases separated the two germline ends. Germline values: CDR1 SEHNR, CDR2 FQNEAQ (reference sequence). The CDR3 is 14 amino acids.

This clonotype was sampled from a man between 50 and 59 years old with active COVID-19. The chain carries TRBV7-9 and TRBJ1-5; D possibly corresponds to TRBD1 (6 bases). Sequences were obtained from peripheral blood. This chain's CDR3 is CASSSDRPGQPQHF. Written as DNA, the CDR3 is TGTGCCAGCAGCTCCGACAGGCCGGGTCAGCCCCAGCATTTT. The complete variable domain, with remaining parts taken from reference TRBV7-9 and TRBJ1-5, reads DTGVSQNPRHKITKRGQNVTFRCDPISEHNRLYWYRQTLGQGPEFLTYFQNEAQLEKSRLLSDRFSAERPKGSFSTLEIQRTEQGDSAMYLCASSSDRPGQPQHFGDGTRLSIL.